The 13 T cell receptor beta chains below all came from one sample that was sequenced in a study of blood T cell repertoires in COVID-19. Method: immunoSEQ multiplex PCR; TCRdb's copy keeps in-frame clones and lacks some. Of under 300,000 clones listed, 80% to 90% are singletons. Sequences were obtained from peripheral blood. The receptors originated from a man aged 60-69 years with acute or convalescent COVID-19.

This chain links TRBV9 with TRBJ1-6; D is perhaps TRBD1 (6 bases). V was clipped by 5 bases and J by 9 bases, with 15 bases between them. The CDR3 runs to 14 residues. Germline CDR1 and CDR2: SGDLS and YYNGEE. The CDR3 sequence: CASSFGQSGSPLHF. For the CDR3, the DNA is TGTGCCAGCAGTTTTGGACAGTCGGGTTCACCCCTCCACTTT. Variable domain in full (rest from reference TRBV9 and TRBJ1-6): DSGVTQTPKHLITATGQRVTLRCSPRSGDLSVYWYQQSLDQGLQFLIQYYNGEERAKGNILERFSAQQFPDLHSELNLSSLELGDSALYFCASSFGQSGSPLHFGNGTRLTVT.

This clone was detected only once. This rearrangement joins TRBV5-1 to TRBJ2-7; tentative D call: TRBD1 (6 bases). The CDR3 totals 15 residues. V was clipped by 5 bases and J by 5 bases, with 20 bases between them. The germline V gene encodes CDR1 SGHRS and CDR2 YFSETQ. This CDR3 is CASRGIGQFRNEQYF. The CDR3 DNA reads TGCGCCAGCAGGGGGATCGGACAGTTTCGGAACGAGCAGTACTTC.

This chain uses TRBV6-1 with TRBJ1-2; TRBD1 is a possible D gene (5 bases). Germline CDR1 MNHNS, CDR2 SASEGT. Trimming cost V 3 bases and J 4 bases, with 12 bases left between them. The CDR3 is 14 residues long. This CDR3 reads CASSDRVRSYGYTF. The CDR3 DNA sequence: TGTGCCAGCAGTGACAGGGTTCGGAGCTATGGCTACACCTTC.

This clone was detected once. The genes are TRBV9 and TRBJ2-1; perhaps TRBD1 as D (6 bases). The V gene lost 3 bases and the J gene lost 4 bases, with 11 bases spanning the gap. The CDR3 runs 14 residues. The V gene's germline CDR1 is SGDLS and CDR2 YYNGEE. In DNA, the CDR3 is TGTGCCAGCAGCGGCCGGGACAATTACAATGAGCAGTTCTTC. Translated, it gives CASSGRDNYNEQFF.

The CDR3 nucleotides are TGTGCCAGCACCCCCGGGAGGGGTGTGCGGCATTTT. Translating gives CASTPGRGVRHF. The genes are TRBV12-3 or TRBV12-4 and TRBJ1-5; maybe TRBD1 (5 bases). CDR3 length: 12 amino acids. V lost 7 bases and J lost 15, with 19 bases in between.

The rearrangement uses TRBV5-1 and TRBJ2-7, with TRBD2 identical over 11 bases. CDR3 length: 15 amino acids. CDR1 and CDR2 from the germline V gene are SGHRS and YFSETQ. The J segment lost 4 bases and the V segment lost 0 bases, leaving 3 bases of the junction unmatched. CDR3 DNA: TGCGCCAGCAGCTTGGCCCTAGCGGGAGGATACGAGCAGTACTTC. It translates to CASSLALAGGYEQYF.

The CDR3 here is CASSYPPRYDTQYF. CDR3 sequence (DNA): TGTGCCAGCAGTTACCCCCCTCGGTACGATACGCAGTATTTT. The rearrangement links TRBV27 to TRBJ2-3, with D hard to call. V lost 4 bases to trimming and J lost 6 bases, with 14 bases between them. The CDR3 consists of 14 residues. Germline V gene lookup returns CDR1 MNHEY and CDR2 SMNVEV (reference sequence).

CDR3 amino acids: CASSLGDTDTQYF. CDR3 DNA: TGTGCCAGCAGCTTGGGCGACACAGATACGCAGTATTTT. The gene calls are TRBV5-5 and TRBJ2-3; D not certain. V lost 0 bases, J lost 2 bases, and 4 bases lay in between. Germline V gene lookup returns CDR1 SGHKS and CDR2 YYEKEE (reference sequence). CDR3 length equals 13 residues.

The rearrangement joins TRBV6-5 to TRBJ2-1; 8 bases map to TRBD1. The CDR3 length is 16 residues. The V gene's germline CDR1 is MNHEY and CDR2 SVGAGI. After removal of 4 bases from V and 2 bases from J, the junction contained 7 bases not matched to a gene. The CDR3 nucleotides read TGTGCCAGCAGTTCCGGACAGGGACCCCCCTACAATGAGCAGTTCTTC. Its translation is CASSSGQGPPYNEQFF.

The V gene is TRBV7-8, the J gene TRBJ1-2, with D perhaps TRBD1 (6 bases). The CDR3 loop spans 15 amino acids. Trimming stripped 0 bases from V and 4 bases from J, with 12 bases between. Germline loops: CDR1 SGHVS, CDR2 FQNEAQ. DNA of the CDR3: TGTGCCAGCAGCTTAGCGAGTACAGGGACCTATGGCTACACCTTC. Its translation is CASSLASTGTYGYTF.

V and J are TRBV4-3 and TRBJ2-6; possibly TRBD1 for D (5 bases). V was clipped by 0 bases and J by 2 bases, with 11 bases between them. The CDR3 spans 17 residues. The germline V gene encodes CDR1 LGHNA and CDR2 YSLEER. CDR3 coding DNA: TGCGCCAGCAGCCAAGATCCTCAGGGCGCTGGGGCCAACGTCCTGACTTTC. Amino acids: CASSQDPQGAGANVLTF.

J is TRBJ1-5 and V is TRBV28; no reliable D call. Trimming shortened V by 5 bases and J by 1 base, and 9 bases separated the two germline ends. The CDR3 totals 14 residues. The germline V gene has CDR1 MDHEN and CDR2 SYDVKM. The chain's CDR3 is CASSPPASNQPQHF. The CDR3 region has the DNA TGTGCCAGCAGTCCCCCTGCGAGCAATCAGCCCCAGCATTTT.

The CDR3 DNA reads TGTGCCAGCAGCTTAGGCCCTGGGGGCCCCACCTACGAGCAGTACTTC. This gives the protein CASSLGPGGPTYEQYF. The chain couples TRBV28 to TRBJ2-7; a weak D match, TRBD1 (6 bases). This CDR3 spans 16 amino acids. Trimming shortened V by 6 bases and J by 2 bases, and 20 bases separated the two germline ends. The germline CDR1 and CDR2 sequences are MDHEN and SYDVKM.